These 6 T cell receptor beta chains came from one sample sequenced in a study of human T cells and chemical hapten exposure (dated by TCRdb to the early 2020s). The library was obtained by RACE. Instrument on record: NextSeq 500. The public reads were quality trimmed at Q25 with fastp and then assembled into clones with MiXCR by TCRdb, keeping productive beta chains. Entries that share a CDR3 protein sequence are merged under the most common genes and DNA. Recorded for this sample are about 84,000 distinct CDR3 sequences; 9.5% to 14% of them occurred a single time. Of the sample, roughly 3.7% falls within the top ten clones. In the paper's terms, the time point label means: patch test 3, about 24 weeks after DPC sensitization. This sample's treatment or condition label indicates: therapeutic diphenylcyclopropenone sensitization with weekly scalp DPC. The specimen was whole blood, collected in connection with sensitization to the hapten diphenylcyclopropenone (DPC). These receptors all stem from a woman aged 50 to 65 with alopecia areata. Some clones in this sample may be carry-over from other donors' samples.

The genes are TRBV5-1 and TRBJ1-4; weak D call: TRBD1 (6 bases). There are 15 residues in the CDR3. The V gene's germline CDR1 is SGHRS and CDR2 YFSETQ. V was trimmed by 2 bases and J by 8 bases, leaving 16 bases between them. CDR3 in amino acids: CASSLWGGAQEKLFF. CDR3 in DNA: TGCGCCAGCAGCTTATGGGGGGGCGCGCAGGAAAAACTGTTTTTT.

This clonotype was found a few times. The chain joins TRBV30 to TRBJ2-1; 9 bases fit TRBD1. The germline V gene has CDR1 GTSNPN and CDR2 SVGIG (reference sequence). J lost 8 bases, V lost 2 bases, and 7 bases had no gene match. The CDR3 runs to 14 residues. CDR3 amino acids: CAWSPGTGIDEQFF. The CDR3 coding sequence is TGTGCCTGGAGTCCCGGGACAGGGATCGATGAGCAGTTCTTC.

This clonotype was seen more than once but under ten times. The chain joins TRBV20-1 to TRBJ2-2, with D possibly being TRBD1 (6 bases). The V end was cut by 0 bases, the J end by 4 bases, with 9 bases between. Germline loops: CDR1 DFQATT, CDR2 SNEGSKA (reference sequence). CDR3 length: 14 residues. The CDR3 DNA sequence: TGCAGTGCTAGAGAGGGGGCGGGCACCGGGGAGCTGTTTTTT. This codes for CSAREGAGTGELFF.

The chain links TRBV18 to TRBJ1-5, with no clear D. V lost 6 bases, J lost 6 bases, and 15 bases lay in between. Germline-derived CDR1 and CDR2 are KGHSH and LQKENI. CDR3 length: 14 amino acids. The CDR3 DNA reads TGTGCCAGCTCTCAAGCGGACGCGATTCAGCCCCAGCATTTT. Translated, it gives CASSQADAIQPQHF.

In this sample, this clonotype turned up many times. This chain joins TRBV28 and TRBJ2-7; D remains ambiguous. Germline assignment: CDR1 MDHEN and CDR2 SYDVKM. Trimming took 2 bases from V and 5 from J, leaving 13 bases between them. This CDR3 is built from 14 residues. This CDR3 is CASSLAGHSDEQYF. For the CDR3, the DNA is TGTGCCAGCAGTTTAGCAGGTCACAGCGACGAGCAGTACTTC.

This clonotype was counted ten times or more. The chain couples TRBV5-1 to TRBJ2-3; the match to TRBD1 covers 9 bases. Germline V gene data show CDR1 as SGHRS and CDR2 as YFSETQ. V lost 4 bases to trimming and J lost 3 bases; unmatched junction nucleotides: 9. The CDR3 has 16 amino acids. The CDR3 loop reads CASSLRTGEVTDTQYF. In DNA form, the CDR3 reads TGCGCCAGCAGCCTCCGGACAGGGGAAGTTACAGATACGCAGTATTTT.